This T cell receptor beta chain derives from a study of cytomegalovirus exposure and HLA in healthy donors. Overall study findings and caveats: Compared with the approximately 670-donor mean, an Asian-associated ancestry cluster reportedly had fewer N-insertions, according to a later analysis. Sequencing depth across donors, presence/absence analyses assumed, was roughly uniform.

13 Jbeta primers and 60 Vbeta primers were used for the PCR. Assay: immunoSEQ multiplex PCR; the TCRdb copy retains only in-frame clones and omits some. The table shows about 120,000 clones, with 55% to 65% occurring only once. While unrecorded immune exposures were likely, the donors were nominally healthy when sampled. From germline, CDR1 is KGHSH and CDR2 LQKENI. The length of the CDR3 is 14 residues. V was clipped by 4 bases and J by 4 bases; unmatched bases: 3. With regard to this clone: Its target is not known.

The sample comprised PBMCs. The V call is TRBV18, the J call TRBJ2-2; 7 nucleotides agree with TRBD1. This TCR was sampled from a middle-aged man in good health and CMV-seropositive. The CDR3: CASSRDRGTGELFF. CDR3 sequence (DNA): TGTGCCAGCTCACGGGACAGAGGCACCGGGGAGCTGTTTTTT. Together with reference TRBV18 and TRBJ2-2, the CDR3 gives the full variable domain: NAGVMQNPRHLVRRRGQEARLRCSPMKGHSHVYWYRQLPEEGLKFMVYLQKENIIDESGMPKERFSAEFPKEGPSILRIQQVVRGDSAAYFCASSRDRGTGELFFGEGSRLTVL.